This TCR beta chain was recovered during a study of T cells in Graves' hyperthyroidism and ophthalmopathy. Trimming cost V 5 bases and J 9 bases; bases outside gene matches: 10. The CDR3 is 15 amino acids. The germline V gene has CDR1 SEHNR and CDR2 FQNEAQ (reference sequence). As for this clonotype: The target antigen is unknown.

Study-level points and caveats: The majority of expanded thyroid clonotypes above 0.001 also appeared in blood.

Amplification targeted TCR beta CDR3 regions from RNA transcripts. During a first-round RT-PCR of the TCR CDR3, the HTBI primer set was used. A single record per CDR3 protein comes from TCRdb applying MiXCR to the multiplex PCR reads. The data contain 480,000 or so distinct CDR3 sequences, over 35% of them seen just once; the ten biggest clones take up around two fifths. The rearrangement joins TRBV7-9 to TRBJ2-3, with 11 bases aligning to TRBD2. Sequencing was done on a sample of peripheral blood or thyroid tissue (not recorded which). This clonotype was sampled from an adult woman with Graves' disease, either hyperthyroidism or ophthalmopathy (not recorded which). The CDR3 loop is CASSQEIAGGVTQYF. As DNA, the CDR3 is TGTGCCAGCAGCCAAGAAATAGCGGGAGGGGTCACGCAGTATTTT.